The clone carrying this TCR beta chain is a singleton in its sample. TCRdb keeps only in-frame clones here, not all; method: immunoSEQ multiplex PCR. Here the sample spans about 270,000 clones, approximately 90% being singletons. V was clipped by 5 bases and J by 7 bases; unmatched bases: 11. This CDR3 is built from 15 residues. The V gene's germline CDR1 is SEHNR and CDR2 FQNEAQ (reference sequence). This sample was included in a study of blood T cell repertoires in COVID-19. Looking at the study overall: Both acute and convalescent COVID-19 samples were obtained from the United States, Italy and Spain.

Residents of 24 US areas, aged 18 to 89 years, made up the participants. Participant-given clinical history determined each cohort assignment. This sequence joins TRBV7-9 and TRBJ2-1, with TRBD2 matching 7 bases. The sequenced sample consisted of PBMCs or T cells enriched from blood (not recorded which). The sequence was collected from a woman aged 45-65 years who had recovered from COVID-19. CDR3 region: CASSPHAGVWNEQFF. CDR3 DNA: TGTGCCAGCAGCCCACACGCGGGAGTTTGGAATGAGCAGTTCTTC.